This is a list of T cell receptor beta chains from one sample in a study of human T cells and chemical hapten exposure. TCRdb re-derived calls from the RACE reads in MiXCR, one entry per CDR3 protein. In the table there are tens of thousands of distinct CDR3 sequences, approximately 13% of which are singletons. The material sequenced was whole blood, taken in connection with sensitization to the hapten diphenylcyclopropenone (DPC). The receptors originated from a woman in her twenties or thirties with alopecia areata. Some clones in this sample may be carry-over from other donors' samples. The CDR3 runs from the conserved cysteine through the conserved F or W. Some rows mark clone size as missing; the rest say once, few, many or name a class of expanded clone.

abundance | v_gene | CDR3aa
NA | TRBV4-3 | CASSQEIGGQGVYEQYF
many | TRBV4-2 | CASSPGVQETQYF
many | TRBV7-6 | CASSSSRDLPNNEQFF
many | TRBV29-1 | CSVFTGAGETQYF
many | TRBV7-9 | CASRGANEKLFF
many | TRBV4-3 | CASSQDRRGSYEQYF
NA | TRBV18 | CASSLGQAEAFF
few | TRBV7-6 | CASSLEGNGRTEAFF
NA | TRBV6-2/TRBV6-3 | CASSYVGDEQYF
many | TRBV7-8 | CASSLVPGTYNEQFF
many | TRBV13 | CASSLSPPGGSSDEQFF
few | TRBV29-1 | CSVATGVTDTQYF
few | TRBV20-1 | CSARGAPGPYEQYF
few | TRBV27 | CASSLRREYDEQYF
many | TRBV28 | CASSPNSGQTGYGYTF
many | TRBV7-6 | CASSSGGTQYF
many | TRBV20-1 | CSAQDRGPYNSPLHF
NA | TRBV7-6 | CASSLLYGGRAVDTQYF
few | TRBV29-1 | CSVEGKVGLAYNEQFF
NA | TRBV12-3/TRBV12-4 | CASSLGQGGRRAFF
many | TRBV28 | CASSRGLLQHF
many | TRBV6-2/TRBV6-3 | CASSYSQGTNRAYEQYF